This T cell receptor beta chain came from a study of T cells in Graves' hyperthyroidism and ophthalmopathy. Study observations and caveats: Before onset, by a median of approximately 5.9 months, the model predicted ophthalmopathy. Separating ophthalmopathy from stable hyperthyroidism was achieved by a 13 V-J model.

The germline V gene encodes CDR1 MNHNS and CDR2 SASEGT. The CDR3 consists of 20 residues. Losses at the gene ends were 3 bases for V and 5 bases for J; bases not matched to a gene: 19. There are a few counts of this clonotype. Its antigen is not known. Disease duration under 2 months; hyperthyroidism patients were aged 18 to 65. It was uncontrolled infection, other autoimmune disease, pregnancy or lactation that excluded patients. Amplification of TCR beta CDR3 regions used RNA as the template. First-round RT-PCR of the TCR CDR3 relied on the HTBI primer set. TCRdb re-called the multiplex PCR reads through MiXCR, storing one row per CDR3 protein. The repertoire holds 300,000 to 400,000 distinct CDR3 sequences, with 13% as singletons.

This chain uses TRBV6-1 with TRBJ2-5, with TRBD1 identical over 12 bases. The TCR sequence derives from a woman aged 18 to 35 with Graves' hyperthyroidism. Sequences were obtained from blood. This CDR3 is CASSDLLGQGAFSGGETQYF. The CDR3 DNA reads TGTGCCAGCAGTGATTTATTGGGACAGGGGGCTTTTTCTGGTGGGGAGACCCAGTACTTC.